The sequence of this T cell receptor (beta chain) was determined in a study of CD8 T cells in ankylosing spondylitis. Study results and limitations: Typical of ankylosing spondylitis blood, it appeared, was a TCR beta motif of eight highly homologous variants. Reactive arthritis synovial fluid and blood were previously reported to contain some motif variants.

In its sample, this clonotype was seen a few times. Its antigen is not identified. Germline CDR1 and CDR2: DFQATT and SNEGSKA (reference sequence). This CDR3 contains 14 residues. Trimming at V came to 3 bases and at J to 9 bases, leaving 10 bases not matched to a gene. The authors made TCR beta libraries by quantitative 5'-RACE with molecular barcodes. MiXCR, applied by TCRdb to the 5' RACE reads, yields one record per CDR3 protein. The sample carries about 540,000 distinct CDR3 sequences, 12% recorded once. The sequenced sample consisted of blood, either unsorted or a sorted T cell fraction (not recorded which). The TCR comes from a male donor with ankylosing spondylitis. The chain carries TRBV20-1 and TRBJ2-1; TRBD2 matches 8 bases. In nucleotides, the CDR3 is TGCAGTGCTAGGGGACTAGAAATTAGGGGTGAGCAGTTCTTC. Its translation: CSARGLEIRGEQFF.